These 15 T cell receptor beta chains share one sample of origin, sequenced in a study of blood T cell repertoires in COVID-19. Using immunoSEQ multiplex PCR, the repertoire was profiled, and TCRdb retains in-frame clones only, with some absent. The sample lists a few hundred thousand clones; around 83% were seen once. The sample taken for sequencing was peripheral blood. All receptors derive from a middle-aged man who had recovered from COVID-19.

This sequence joins TRBV30 and TRBJ1-4; possibly TRBD1 for D (6 bases). The V end lost 6 bases, the J end lost 8 bases, and 10 bases lay between the germline ends. The CDR3 is 11 amino acids. CDR1 and CDR2 (germline): GTSNPN, SVGIG (reference sequence). This chain's CDR3 is CACGQSEKLFF. The CDR3 nucleotides read TGTGCCTGCGGACAGTCCGAAAAACTGTTTTTT.

CDR3 protein: CASSEGWVRGYQPQHF. CDR3 in DNA: TGTGCCAGCAGTGAAGGATGGGTCAGGGGATACCAGCCCCAGCATTTT. The rearrangement joins TRBV2 to TRBJ1-5; maybe TRBD1 (6 bases). V lost 1 base and J lost 7, with 17 bases in between. The CDR3 consists of 16 residues. Looked up from germline, CDR1 is SNHLY and CDR2 is FYNNEI.

The chain joins TRBV4-1 to TRBJ1-2, with 12 bases identical to TRBD1. The CDR3 runs to 16 residues. From germline, CDR1 is MGHRA and CDR2 YSYEKL. With 7 bases clipped from V and 8 bases from J, the junction kept 14 bases outside the gene matches. CDR3 coding DNA: TGCGCCAGCAACACCTTTCCGGGACAGGGGGCAGACGGCTACACCTTC. Its protein is CASNTFPGQGADGYTF.

CDR3 amino acids: CASSEDSSQETQYF. CDR3 bases: TGTGCCAGCAGCGAAGACAGTTCTCAAGAGACCCAGTACTTC. The genes are TRBV7-2 and TRBJ2-5; D possibly corresponds to TRBD1 (5 bases). This CDR3 is built from 14 residues. Per the germline V gene, CDR1 is SGHTA and CDR2 is FQGNSA. Trimming removed 5 bases from V and 2 bases from J, with 12 bases in between.

This chain links TRBV13 with TRBJ1-2; TRBD1 matches 8 bases. This CDR3 has 12 residues. V lost 5 bases to trimming and J lost 9 bases; unmatched junction nucleotides: 5. The germline gives CDR1 PRHDT, CDR2 FYEKMQ (reference sequence). The chain's CDR3 is CASSTRQGSYTF. In DNA form, the CDR3 reads TGTGCCAGCAGCACGCGACAGGGGAGCTACACCTTC.

Comment on this clone: Other DNA sequences of this sample code for an identical CDR3. For the CDR3, the DNA is TGTGCCAGCAGCGTAGAGGCGGGGCTCTACAATGAGCAGTTCTTC. As protein: CASSVEAGLYNEQFF. The chain links TRBV9 to TRBJ2-1, with a tentative D call TRBD2 (6 bases). The V end lost 0 bases, the J end lost 3 bases, and 10 bases lay between the germline ends. Germline V CDR1 and CDR2: SGDLS, YYNGEE. CDR3 length equals 15 residues.

V usage is TRBV30 and J usage is TRBJ1-5; D may be TRBD1 (5 bases). V was pared by 0 bases and J by 3 bases, with 15 bases between. The CDR3 is made up of 16 amino acids. Germline V gene sequence: CDR1 GTSNPN, CDR2 SVGIG (reference sequence). CDR3 loop: CAWSVWGMGLNQPQHF. The CDR3 bases are TGTGCCTGGAGTGTATGGGGCATGGGTCTCAATCAGCCCCAGCATTTT.

V gene TRBV4-3 combines with J gene TRBJ1-2; 9 nucleotides line up with TRBD1. The trim removed 1 base at V and 9 bases at J, leaving 6 bases unmatched. The CDR3 runs 14 residues. Germline V lookup: CDR1 LGHNA, CDR2 YSLEER. CDR3 protein: CASSQAGTGSRYTF. As DNA, the CDR3 is TGCGCCAGCAGCCAAGCCGGGACAGGGTCCCGCTACACCTTC.

The genes are TRBV2 and TRBJ2-7, with TRBD2 matching over 7 bases. CDR1 is SNHLY and CDR2 is FYNNEI in the germline V gene. The CDR3 is 15 residues long. V dropped 2 bases and J dropped 6; count of bases not matched to a gene: 10. CDR3 sequence (DNA): TGTGCCAGCAGTGAATGGATCGGACCGGGAGGCGAGCAGTACTTC. It translates to CASSEWIGPGGEQYF.

This chain joins TRBV19 and TRBJ1-1; D is uncertain. Trimming removed 6 bases at V and 3 bases at J, with 11 bases between. This CDR3 has 13 residues. Germline assignment: CDR1 LNHDA and CDR2 SQIVND (reference sequence). The CDR3 sequence is CASRVGGDTEAFF. For the CDR3, the DNA is TGTGCCAGTAGGGTTGGAGGCGACACTGAAGCTTTCTTT.

This sequence joins TRBV7-2 and TRBJ2-5; D might be TRBD2 (5 bases). V dropped 3 bases and J dropped 3 bases, with 11 bases sitting between them. Germline CDR1 is SGHTA and CDR2 is FQGNSA. The CDR3 contains 14 residues. This CDR3 reads CASSFFIAKETQYF. The CDR3 DNA reads TGTGCCAGCAGCTTTTTCATAGCGAAAGAGACCCAGTACTTC. The full variable domain, completed using reference TRBV7-2 and TRBJ2-5, is GAGVSQSPSNKVTEKGKDVELRCDPISGHTALYWYRQSLGQGLEFLIYFQGNSAPDKSGLPSDRFSAERTGGSVSTLTIQRTQQEDSAVYLCASSFFIAKETQYFGPGTRLLVL.

The chain links TRBV2 to TRBJ1-1; 8 bases align to TRBD1. The CDR3 spans 14 residues. The trim removed 6 bases at V and 3 bases at J, leaving 6 bases unmatched. CDR1 and CDR2 from the germline V gene are SNHLY and FYNNEI. The chain's CDR3 is CASRDRDRHTEAFF. CDR3 in DNA: TGTGCCAGCAGGGACCGGGACAGGCACACTGAAGCTTTCTTT.

The gene calls are TRBV5-4 and TRBJ2-1; perhaps TRBD2 as D (5 bases). Trimming removed 1 base at V and 3 bases at J, with 11 bases between. CDR1 is SGHNT, CDR2 YYREEE, per germline (reference sequence). This CDR3 is built from 15 residues. The DNA of the CDR3 is TGTGCCAGCAGCTTGCCGTCGGGAAACTACAATGAGCAGTTCTTC. It encodes CASSLPSGNYNEQFF. Together with reference TRBV5-4 and TRBJ2-1, the CDR3 gives the full variable domain: ETGVTQSPTHLIKTRGQQVTLRCSSQSGHNTVSWYQQALGQGPQFIFQYYREEENGRGNFPPRFSGLQFPNYSSELNVNALELDDSALYLCASSLPSGNYNEQFFGPGTRLTVL.

The chain combines TRBV7-8 with TRBJ2-2; D remains ambiguous. Germline values: CDR1 SGHVS, CDR2 FQNEAQ. V lost 5 bases and J lost 2, with 15 bases in between. The CDR3 contains 16 residues. CDR3 nucleotide sequence: TGTGCCAGCAGCCCACCTCTTCGCTACAACACCGGGGAGCTGTTTTTT. It specifies CASSPPLRYNTGELFF.

The gene calls are TRBV6-6 and TRBJ2-3, with 7 bases that match TRBD1. Trimming cost V 6 bases and J 0 bases; bases outside gene matches: 3. The CDR3 totals 14 residues. The V gene's germline CDR1 is MNHNY and CDR2 SVGAGI (reference sequence). CDR3 region: CASRDRASTDTQYF. The CDR3, as DNA: TGTGCCAGCAGAGACAGGGCTAGCACAGATACGCAGTATTTT.